Sequencing of this T cell receptor beta chain was carried out in a study of blood T cell repertoires in COVID-19. The wider study: Sample material is recorded as cDNA or gDNA derived from T cells, B-cell-depleted T cells, or PBMCs.

The authors' processing: From reference gene primer amplification, estimates of nucleated cell counts were derived. Assay: immunoSEQ multiplex PCR; the TCRdb copy retains only in-frame clones and omits some. The DNA was the basis for D and trimming; V, J and clone size are from that table. Of some 200,000 clones listed, 85% to 90% are singletons. Trimming cost V 5 bases and J 4 bases, with 15 bases left between them. CDR3 size: 14 residues. In germline, CDR1 is SGHNT, CDR2 YYREEE (reference sequence). The V gene is TRBV5-4, the J gene TRBJ1-1; maybe TRBD1 (6 bases). The sample consisted of peripheral blood. This receptor was obtained from a man aged 35 to 55 with active or convalescent COVID-19. CDR3 in DNA: TGTGCCAGCAGTTTACTAACAGGGAGCACTGAAGCTTTCTTT. Its translation: CASSLLTGSTEAFF. Full variable domain (remainder filled in from reference TRBV5-4 and TRBJ1-1): ETGVTQSPTHLIKTRGQQVTLRCSSQSGHNTVSWYQQALGQGPQFIFQYYREEENGRGNFPPRFSGLQFPNYSSELNVNALELDDSALYLCASSLLTGSTEAFFGQGTRLTVV.